Listed below are T cell receptor beta chains from one sample, sequenced in a study of blood T cell repertoires in COVID-19. The data were produced by immunoSEQ multiplex PCR, yet TCRdb's version contains in-frame clones alone and is incomplete. The sample shows about 120,000 clones, 90% of them seen only once. The specimen was peripheral blood. The receptors originated from a human donor with active COVID-19. The donor label of this sample is uncertain. Both conserved end residues are part of each CDR3. D genes are given only for firm matches. Where a row states a size, it is once, few, many or the class of an expanded clone; other rows omit it.

abundance: -; len: 12; d_gene: -; j_gene: TRBJ2-7; v_gene: TRBV6-5; CDR3nt: TGTGCCAGCAGGCGGACAGACTACGAGCAGTACTTC; CDR3aa: CASRRTDYEQYF
abundance: -; len: 17; d_gene: TRBD2; j_gene: TRBJ2-2; v_gene: TRBV7-9; CDR3nt: TGTGCCAGCAGTAGACTAGCGGGGGGGCCTGACACCGGGGAGCTGTTTTTT; CDR3aa: CASSRLAGGPDTGELFF
abundance: -; len: 16; d_gene: -; j_gene: TRBJ1-1; v_gene: TRBV7-2; CDR3nt: TGTGCCAGCAGCTTAGAACTCAGGTTCGGGAACAATGAAGCTTTCTTT; CDR3aa: CASSLELRFGNNEAFF
abundance: -; len: 14; d_gene: -; j_gene: TRBJ2-2; v_gene: TRBV9; CDR3nt: TGTGCCAGCAGCGCGGGGTTGGAGACCGGGGAGCTGTTTTTT; CDR3aa: CASSAGLETGELFF
abundance: -; len: 14; d_gene: -; j_gene: TRBJ1-5; v_gene: TRBV6-2/TRBV6-3; CDR3nt: TGTGCCAGCAGTTACAGGAGGGCAGGTCAGCCCCAGCATTTT; CDR3aa: CASSYRRAGQPQHF
abundance: -; len: 15; d_gene: -; j_gene: TRBJ1-4; v_gene: TRBV7-9; CDR3nt: TGTGCCAGCAGCTTAATGGCAGGAACCAATGAAAAACTGTTTTTT; CDR3aa: CASSLMAGTNEKLFF
abundance: -; len: 15; d_gene: -; j_gene: TRBJ1-5; v_gene: TRBV27; CDR3nt: TGTGCCAGCAGTTTATCATCCGGGTTTGGACAGCCCCAGCATTTT; CDR3aa: CASSLSSGFGQPQHF
abundance: -; len: 17; d_gene: TRBD2; j_gene: TRBJ2-5; v_gene: TRBV7-2; CDR3nt: TGTGCCAGCAGCCCTAGCTTATTAGCGGGGGGGCAAGAGACCCAGTACTTC; CDR3aa: CASSPSLLAGGQETQYF
abundance: -; len: 14; d_gene: TRBD1; j_gene: TRBJ1-1; v_gene: TRBV19; CDR3nt: TGTGCCAGTGCAAAGGGACAGGGCCTCACTGAAGCTTTCTTT; CDR3aa: CASAKGQGLTEAFF
abundance: once; len: 13; d_gene: -; j_gene: TRBJ1-6; v_gene: TRBV18; CDR3nt: TGTGCCAGCTCAGCCCTCGCGGATTCACCCCTCCACTTT; CDR3aa: CASSALADSPLHF
abundance: -; len: 15; d_gene: TRBD1; j_gene: TRBJ2-7; v_gene: TRBV18; CDR3nt: TGTGCCAGCTCACCCAGACAGGGAAGGGTTTACGAGCAGTACTTC; CDR3aa: CASSPRQGRVYEQYF
abundance: -; len: 15; d_gene: TRBD1; j_gene: TRBJ1-2; v_gene: TRBV5-6; CDR3nt: TGTGCCAGCACCTCGGGACAGGGGGCGGGCTATGGCTACACCTTC; CDR3aa: CASTSGQGAGYGYTF
abundance: once; len: 16; d_gene: TRBD2; j_gene: TRBJ2-2; v_gene: TRBV6-2/TRBV6-3; CDR3nt: TGTGCCAGCAGTAAAGCCGGGGGGGCGCGCACCGGGGAGCTGTTTTTT; CDR3aa: CASSKAGGARTGELFF
abundance: -; len: 18; d_gene: TRBD2; j_gene: TRBJ2-5; v_gene: TRBV9; CDR3nt: TGTGCCAGCAGCGTAGCCCCCGGGACTAGCGGGAGGGAGAAGACCCAGTACTTC; CDR3aa: CASSVAPGTSGREKTQYF
abundance: -; len: 15; d_gene: TRBD2; j_gene: TRBJ2-3; v_gene: TRBV6-2/TRBV6-3; CDR3nt: TGTGCCAGCAGTTACCGGGGGGTAAGCACAGATACGCAGTATTTT; CDR3aa: CASSYRGVSTDTQYF
abundance: -; len: 16; d_gene: TRBD1; j_gene: TRBJ1-1; v_gene: TRBV7-2; CDR3nt: TGTGCCAGCAGCTCCCACCGGGACAGGGGGAACACTGAAGCTTTCTTT; CDR3aa: CASSSHRDRGNTEAFF
abundance: -; len: 13; d_gene: TRBD2; j_gene: TRBJ2-5; v_gene: TRBV3-1/TRBV3-2; CDR3nt: TGTGCCAGCAGTCGGGGACGGGGAGGGCCCCAGTACTTC; CDR3aa: CASSRGRGGPQYF
abundance: -; len: 16; d_gene: TRBD1; j_gene: TRBJ1-3; v_gene: TRBV10-3; CDR3nt: TGTGCCATCAGTGAGTCTCAGGGGGCGCCCGGAAACACCATATATTTT; CDR3aa: CAISESQGAPGNTIYF
abundance: -; len: 12; d_gene: TRBD1; j_gene: TRBJ1-1; v_gene: TRBV13; CDR3nt: TGTGCCAGCGGACAGGGCTGGACTGAAGCTTTCTTT; CDR3aa: CASGQGWTEAFF
abundance: -; len: 12; d_gene: -; j_gene: TRBJ2-2; v_gene: TRBV12-3/TRBV12-4; CDR3nt: TGTGCCAGCAGCACCGGGACAGGGGAGCTGTTTTTT; CDR3aa: CASSTGTGELFF